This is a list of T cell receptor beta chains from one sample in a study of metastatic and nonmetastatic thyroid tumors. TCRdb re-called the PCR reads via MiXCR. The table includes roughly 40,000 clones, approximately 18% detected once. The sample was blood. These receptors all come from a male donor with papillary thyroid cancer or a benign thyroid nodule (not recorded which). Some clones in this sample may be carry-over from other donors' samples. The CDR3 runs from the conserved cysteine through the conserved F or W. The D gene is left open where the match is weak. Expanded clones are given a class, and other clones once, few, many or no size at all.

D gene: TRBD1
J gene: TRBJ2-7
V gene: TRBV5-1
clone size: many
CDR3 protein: CASSPEGAPYEQYF
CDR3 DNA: TGCGCCAGCAGCCCAGAGGGGGCTCCCTACGAGCAGTACTTC

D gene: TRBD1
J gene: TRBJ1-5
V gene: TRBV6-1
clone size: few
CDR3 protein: CASSRDRGQPQHF
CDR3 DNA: TGTGCCAGCAGCCGGGACAGGGGTCAGCCCCAGCATTTT

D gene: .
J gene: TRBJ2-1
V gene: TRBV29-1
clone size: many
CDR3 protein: CSAEGAEKSSYNEQFF
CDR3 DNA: TGCAGCGCCGAAGGGGCCGAGAAGAGCTCCTACAATGAGCAGTTCTTC

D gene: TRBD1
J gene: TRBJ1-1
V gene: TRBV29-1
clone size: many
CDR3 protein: CSPWGQENTEAFF
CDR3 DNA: TGCAGCCCCTGGGGACAGGAAAACACTGAAGCTTTCTTT

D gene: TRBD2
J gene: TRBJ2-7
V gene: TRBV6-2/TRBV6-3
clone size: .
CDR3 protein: CASSSPSSSGGSYEQYF
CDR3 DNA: TGTGCCAGCAGTTCCCCTAGTTCGAGCGGGGGATCCTACGAGCAGTACTTC

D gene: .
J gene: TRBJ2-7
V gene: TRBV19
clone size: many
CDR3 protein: CATAARGNLYEQYF
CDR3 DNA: TGTGCCACCGCAGCCAGGGGCAATCTCTACGAGCAGTACTTC

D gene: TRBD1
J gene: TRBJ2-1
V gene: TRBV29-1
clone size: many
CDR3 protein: CSVEAGTGYNEQFF
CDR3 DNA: TGCAGCGTTGAAGCAGGGACAGGTTACAATGAGCAGTTCTTC

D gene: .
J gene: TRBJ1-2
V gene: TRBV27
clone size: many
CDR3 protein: CASSLFWGANYGYTF
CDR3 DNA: TGTGCCAGCAGTTTATTTTGGGGAGCCAACTATGGCTACACCTTC

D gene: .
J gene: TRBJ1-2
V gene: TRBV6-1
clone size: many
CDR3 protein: CASRPVRTGLYGYTF
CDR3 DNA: TGTGCCAGCAGACCCGTACGCACAGGACTATATGGCTACACCTTC

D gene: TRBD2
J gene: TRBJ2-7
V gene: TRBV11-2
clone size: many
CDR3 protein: CASRRLAGYEQYF
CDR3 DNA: TGTGCCAGCAGACGACTAGCGGGCTACGAGCAGTACTTC

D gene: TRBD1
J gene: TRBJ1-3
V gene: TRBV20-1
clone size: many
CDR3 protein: CSARSTGSRGNTIYF
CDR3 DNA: TGCAGTGCTAGATCGACAGGGTCGAGGGGAAACACCATATATTTT

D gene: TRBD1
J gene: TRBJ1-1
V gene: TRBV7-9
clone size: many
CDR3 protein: CASSLGDRGWGNTEAFF
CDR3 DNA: TGTGCCAGCAGCTTGGGGGACAGGGGATGGGGGAACACTGAAGCTTTCTTT

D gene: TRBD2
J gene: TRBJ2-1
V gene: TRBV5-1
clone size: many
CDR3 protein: CASSLNRLAGVGDEQFF
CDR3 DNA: TGCGCCAGCAGCTTAAACCGACTAGCGGGAGTCGGGGATGAGCAGTTCTTC

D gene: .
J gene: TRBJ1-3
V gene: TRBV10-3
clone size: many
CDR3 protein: CAISELLGSGNTIYF
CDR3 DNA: TGTGCCATCAGTGAGTTACTAGGGTCTGGAAACACCATATATTTT

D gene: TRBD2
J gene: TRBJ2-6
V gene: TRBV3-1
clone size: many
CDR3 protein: CASSQDGTSGANVLTF
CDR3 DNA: TGTGCCAGCAGCCAAGATGGGACTAGCGGGGCCAACGTCCTGACTTTC

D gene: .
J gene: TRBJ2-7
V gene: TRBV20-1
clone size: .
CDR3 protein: CSARATRDTAYEQYF
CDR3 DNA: TGCAGTGCTAGGGCGACCCGGGACACGGCCTACGAGCAGTACTTC

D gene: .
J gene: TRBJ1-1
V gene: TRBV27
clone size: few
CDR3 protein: CASSFGHPNTEAFF
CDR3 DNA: TGTGCCAGCAGTTTTGGGCATCCGAACACTGAAGCTTTCTTT

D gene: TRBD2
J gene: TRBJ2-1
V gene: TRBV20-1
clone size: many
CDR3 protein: CSARLPGLAGVGVTFEQFF
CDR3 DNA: TGCAGTGCTCGCCTACCGGGACTAGCGGGAGTCGGGGTTACATTTGAGCAGTTCTTC

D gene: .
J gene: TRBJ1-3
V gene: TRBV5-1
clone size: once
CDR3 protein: CASSAKREAIYF
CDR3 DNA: TGCGCCAGCAGCGCCAAGCGGGAAGCCATATACTTT

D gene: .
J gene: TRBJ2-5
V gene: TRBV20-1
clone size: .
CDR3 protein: CSAYPADRGETQYF
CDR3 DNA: TGCAGTGCGTATCCGGCCGACCGGGGAGAGACCCAGTACTTC

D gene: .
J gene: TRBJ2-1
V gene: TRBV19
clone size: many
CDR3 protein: CASSGTNNNEQFF
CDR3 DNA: TGTGCCAGTAGTGGGACGAACAACAATGAGCAGTTCTTC

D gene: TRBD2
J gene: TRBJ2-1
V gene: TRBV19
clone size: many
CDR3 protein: CASSIRPGLATDNEQFF
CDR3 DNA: TGTGCCAGTAGTATTAGACCGGGACTAGCGACAGACAATGAGCAGTTCTTC

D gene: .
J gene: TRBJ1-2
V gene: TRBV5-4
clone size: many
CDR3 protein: CASSPPRRGDGYTF
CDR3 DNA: TGTGCCAGCAGCCCACCCAGAAGGGGGGATGGCTACACCTTC

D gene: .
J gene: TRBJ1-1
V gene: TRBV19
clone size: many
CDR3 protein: CASYTGSTEAFF
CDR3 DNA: TGTGCCAGTTACACAGGGTCCACTGAAGCTTTCTTT

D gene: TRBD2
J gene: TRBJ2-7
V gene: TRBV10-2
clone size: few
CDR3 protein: CASNPVTSEVYEQYF
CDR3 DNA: TGCGCCAGCAACCCTGTGACTAGCGAGGTCTACGAGCAGTACTTC

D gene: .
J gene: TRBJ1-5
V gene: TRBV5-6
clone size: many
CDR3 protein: CASSLWKGLNQPQHF
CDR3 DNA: TGTGCCAGCAGCTTGTGGAAGGGATTGAATCAGCCCCAGCATTTT

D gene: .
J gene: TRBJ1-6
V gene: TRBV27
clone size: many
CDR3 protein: CASNTGTRNSPLHF
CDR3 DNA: TGTGCCAGCAACACCGGGACAAGAAATTCACCCCTCCACTTT

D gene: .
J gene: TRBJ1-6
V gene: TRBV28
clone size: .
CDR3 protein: CVDVGGAGSPPHF
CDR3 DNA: TGTGTCGACGTTGGCGGCGCGGGTTCACCCCCCCACTTT

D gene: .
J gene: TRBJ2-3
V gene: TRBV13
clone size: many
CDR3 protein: CASSHGGGSTDTQYF
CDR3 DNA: TGTGCCAGCAGCCATGGAGGGGGTAGCACAGATACGCAGTATTTT

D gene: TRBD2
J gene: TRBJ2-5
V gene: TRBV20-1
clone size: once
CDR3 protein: CSARGPRLAGDRAKETQYF
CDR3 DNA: TGCAGTGCTAGAGGCCCCCGCCTAGCGGGAGATCGGGCAAAAGAGACCCAGTACTTC

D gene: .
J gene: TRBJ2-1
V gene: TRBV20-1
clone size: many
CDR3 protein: CSARDYNEQFF
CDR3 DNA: TGCAGTGCTAGGGACTACAATGAGCAGTTCTTC

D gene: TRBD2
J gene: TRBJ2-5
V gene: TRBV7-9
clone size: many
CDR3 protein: CASSFTSGVETQYF
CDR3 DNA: TGTGCCAGCAGCTTTACTAGCGGGGTAGAGACCCAGTACTTC

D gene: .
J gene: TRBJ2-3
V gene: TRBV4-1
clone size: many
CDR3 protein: CASSQEPKRGYTDTQYF
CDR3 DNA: TGCGCCAGCAGCCAAGAGCCCAAACGGGGGTACACAGATACGCAGTATTTT

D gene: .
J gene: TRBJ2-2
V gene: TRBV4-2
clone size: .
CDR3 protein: CASSQDRDLPGELFF
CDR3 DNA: TGTGCCAGCAGCCAAGATCGGGATCTTCCCGGGGAGCTGTTTTTT

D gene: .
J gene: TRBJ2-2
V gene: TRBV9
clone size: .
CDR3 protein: CASSVAPLVGGHTGELFF
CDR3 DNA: TGTGCCAGCAGCGTAGCTCCCTTGGTTGGGGGCCACACCGGGGAGCTGTTTTTT

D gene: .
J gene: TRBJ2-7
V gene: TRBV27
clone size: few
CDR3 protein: CASSPIVISYEQYF
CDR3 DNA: TGTGCCAGCAGCCCCATTGTGATCTCCTACGAGCAGTACTTC

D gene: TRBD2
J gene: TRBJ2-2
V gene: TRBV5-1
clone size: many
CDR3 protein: CASSLTRGGREGTGELFF
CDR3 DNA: TGCGCCAGCAGCTTAACGCGGGGGGGCCGAGAGGGCACCGGGGAGCTGTTTTTT

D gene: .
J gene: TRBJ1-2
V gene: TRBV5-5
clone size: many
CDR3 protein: CASSLIEGVRTQKGTF
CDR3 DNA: TGTGCCAGCAGCTTAATTGAAGGGGTCCGCACACAAAAGGGCACCTTC

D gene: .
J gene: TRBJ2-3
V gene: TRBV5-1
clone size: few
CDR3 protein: CAGKRAGYIDTQYF
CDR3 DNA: TGCGCCGGCAAGAGGGCAGGGTATATAGATACGCAGTATTTT

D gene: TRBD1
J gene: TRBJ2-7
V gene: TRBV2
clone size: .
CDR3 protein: CASSRTGGEPKEYF
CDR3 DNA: TGTGCCAGCAGCCGGACAGGGGGGGAACCGAAGGAGTACTTC